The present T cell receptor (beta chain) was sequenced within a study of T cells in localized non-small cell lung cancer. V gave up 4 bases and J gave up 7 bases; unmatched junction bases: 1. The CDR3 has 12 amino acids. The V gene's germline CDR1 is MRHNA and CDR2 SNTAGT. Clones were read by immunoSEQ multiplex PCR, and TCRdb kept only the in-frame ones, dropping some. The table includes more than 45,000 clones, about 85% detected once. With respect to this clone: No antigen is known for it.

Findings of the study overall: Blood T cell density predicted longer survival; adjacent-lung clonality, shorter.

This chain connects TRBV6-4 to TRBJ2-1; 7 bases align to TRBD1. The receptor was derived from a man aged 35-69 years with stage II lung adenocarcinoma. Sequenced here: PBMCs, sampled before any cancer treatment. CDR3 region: CASSGQGNEQFF. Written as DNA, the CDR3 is TGTGCCAGCAGTGGACAGGGTAATGAGCAGTTCTTC.